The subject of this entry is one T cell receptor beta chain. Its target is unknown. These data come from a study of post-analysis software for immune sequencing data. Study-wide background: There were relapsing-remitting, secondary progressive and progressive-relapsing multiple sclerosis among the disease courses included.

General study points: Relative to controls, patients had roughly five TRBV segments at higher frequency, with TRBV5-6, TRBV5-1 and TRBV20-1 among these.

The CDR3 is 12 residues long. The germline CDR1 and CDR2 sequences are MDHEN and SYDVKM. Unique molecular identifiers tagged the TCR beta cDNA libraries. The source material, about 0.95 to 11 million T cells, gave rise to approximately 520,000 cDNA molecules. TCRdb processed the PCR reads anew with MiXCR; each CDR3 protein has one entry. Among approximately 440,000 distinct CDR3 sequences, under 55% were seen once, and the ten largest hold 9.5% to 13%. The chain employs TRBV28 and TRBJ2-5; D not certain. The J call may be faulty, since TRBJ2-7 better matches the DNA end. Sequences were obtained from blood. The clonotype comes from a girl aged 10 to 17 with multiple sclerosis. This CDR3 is CASSLVSNEQYF. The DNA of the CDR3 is TGTGCCAGCAGTTTAGTGAGTAACGAGCAGTACTTC.